This TCR beta chain emerged from a study of tumor-infiltrating lymphocytes in primary liver carcinoma. Study results and limitations: Significantly greater top-250-clone fractions characterized tumors relative to blood (p = 0.039). Bulk, unsorted sampling meant CD4+ and CD8+ repertoires went uncompared.

Trimming removed 7 bases from V and 1 base from J, with 10 bases in between. The CDR3 covers 13 residues. Per the germline V gene, CDR1 is WSHSY and CDR2 is SAAADI. The blood RNA (from unsorted whole blood) was obtained, and germline DNA was also extracted. The authors made TCR beta cDNA from about 500 ng total RNA with a constant-region primer. Three nested multiplex PCR rounds of slightly modified ARM-PCR generated TCR beta libraries. Running 10 cycles apiece, the first two PCR rounds relied on TRBV1-TRBV30 forward primers together with a C-beta reverse primer. TCRdb ran MiXCR on the multiplex PCR reads and lists one entry per CDR3 protein. The table includes 330,000 or so distinct CDR3 sequences, roughly 61% detected once. Remarks on this clonotype: What it binds is not known.

V is TRBV10-2 and J is TRBJ2-5; D is perhaps TRBD1 (6 bases). Sequencing used peripheral blood. The sequence was collected from a man in his forties with primary liver carcinoma and hepatitis B virus infection. The CDR3, as DNA: TGCGCCAGCAAACAGGGTGTCCAAGAGACCCAGTACTTC. The encoded protein is CASKQGVQETQYF.